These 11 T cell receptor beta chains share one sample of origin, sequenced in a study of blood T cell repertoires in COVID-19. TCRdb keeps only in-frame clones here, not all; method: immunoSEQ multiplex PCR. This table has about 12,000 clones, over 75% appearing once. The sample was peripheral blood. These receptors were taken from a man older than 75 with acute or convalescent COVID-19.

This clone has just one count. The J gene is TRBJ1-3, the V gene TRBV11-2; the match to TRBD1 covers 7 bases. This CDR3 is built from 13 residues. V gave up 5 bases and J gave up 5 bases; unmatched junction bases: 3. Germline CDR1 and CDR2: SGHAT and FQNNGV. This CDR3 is CASSRDRRNTIYF. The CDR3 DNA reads TGTGCCAGCAGCCGGGACAGAAGAAACACCATATATTTT.

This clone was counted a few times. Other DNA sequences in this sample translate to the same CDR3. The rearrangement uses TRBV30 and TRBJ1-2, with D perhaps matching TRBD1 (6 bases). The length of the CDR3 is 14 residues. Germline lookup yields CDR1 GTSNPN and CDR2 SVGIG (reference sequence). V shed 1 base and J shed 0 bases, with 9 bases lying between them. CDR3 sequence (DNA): TGTGCCTGGAGTGAGGGGGGGCCTAACTATGGCTACACCTTC. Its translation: CAWSEGGPNYGYTF.

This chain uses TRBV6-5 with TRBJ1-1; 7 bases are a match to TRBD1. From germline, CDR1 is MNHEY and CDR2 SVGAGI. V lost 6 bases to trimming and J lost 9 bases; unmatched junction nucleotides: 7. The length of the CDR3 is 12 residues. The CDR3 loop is CASSHRGHQAFF. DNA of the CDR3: TGTGCCAGCAGCCACAGGGGCCATCAAGCTTTCTTT.

The CDR3 DNA sequence: TGTGCCAGCAGCTTAGGGACTAGCGGGGGCCACGGAACCTACGAGCAGTACTTC. Translation gives CASSLGTSGGHGTYEQYF. The chain joins TRBV7-6 to TRBJ2-7, with 13 nucleotides matching TRBD2. The V gene's germline CDR1 is SGHVS and CDR2 FNYEAQ. CDR3 length equals 18 residues. The ends lost 1 base at V and 2 bases at J; junction bases unmatched: 8.

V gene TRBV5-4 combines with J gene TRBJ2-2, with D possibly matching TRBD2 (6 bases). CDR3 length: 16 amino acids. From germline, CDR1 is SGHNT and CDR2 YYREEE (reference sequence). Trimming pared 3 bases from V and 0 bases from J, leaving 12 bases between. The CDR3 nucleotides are TGTGCCAGCAGCTCGGAGGGACGCACGAACACCGGGGAGCTGTTTTTT. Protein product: CASSSEGRTNTGELFF.

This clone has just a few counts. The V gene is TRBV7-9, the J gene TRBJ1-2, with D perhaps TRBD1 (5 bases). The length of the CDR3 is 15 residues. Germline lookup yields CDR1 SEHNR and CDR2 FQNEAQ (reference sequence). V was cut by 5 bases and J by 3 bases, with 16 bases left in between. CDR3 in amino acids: CASSLDTGGDYGYTF. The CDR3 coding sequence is TGTGCCAGCAGCCTAGATACAGGTGGGGACTATGGCTACACCTTC.

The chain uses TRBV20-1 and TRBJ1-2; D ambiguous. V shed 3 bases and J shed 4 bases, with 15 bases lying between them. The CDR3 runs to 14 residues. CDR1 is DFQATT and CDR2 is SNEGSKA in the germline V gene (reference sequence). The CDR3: CSASQSGVGYGYTF. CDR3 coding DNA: TGCAGTGCTAGTCAGTCCGGAGTCGGCTATGGCTACACCTTC.

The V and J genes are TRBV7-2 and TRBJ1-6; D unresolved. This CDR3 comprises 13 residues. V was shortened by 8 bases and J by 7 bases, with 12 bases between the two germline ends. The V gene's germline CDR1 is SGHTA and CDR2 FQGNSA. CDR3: CASGLQRNSPLHF. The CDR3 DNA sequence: TGTGCCAGCGGTCTACAGAGAAATTCACCCCTCCACTTT. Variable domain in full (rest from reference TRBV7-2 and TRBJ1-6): GAGVSQSPSNKVTEKGKDVELRCDPISGHTALYWYRQSLGQGLEFLIYFQGNSAPDKSGLPSDRFSAERTGGSVSTLTIQRTQQEDSAVYLCASGLQRNSPLHFGNGTRLTVT.

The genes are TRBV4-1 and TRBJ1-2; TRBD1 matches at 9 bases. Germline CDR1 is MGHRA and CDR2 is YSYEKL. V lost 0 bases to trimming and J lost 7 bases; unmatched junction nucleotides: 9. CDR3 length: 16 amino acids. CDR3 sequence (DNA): TGCGCCAGCAGCCAAGAACAGGGGGCTCCCTCGGGTGGCTACACCTTC. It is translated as CASSQEQGAPSGGYTF.

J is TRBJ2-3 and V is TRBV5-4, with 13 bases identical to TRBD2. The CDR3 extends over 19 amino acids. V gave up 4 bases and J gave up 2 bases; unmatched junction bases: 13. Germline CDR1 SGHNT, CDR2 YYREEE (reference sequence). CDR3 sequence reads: CASSPDPGTSGANTDTQYF. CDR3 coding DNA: TGTGCCAGCAGCCCCGACCCGGGGACTAGCGGGGCGAACACAGATACGCAGTATTTT. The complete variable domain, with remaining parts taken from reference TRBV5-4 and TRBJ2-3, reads ETGVTQSPTHLIKTRGQQVTLRCSSQSGHNTVSWYQQALGQGPQFIFQYYREEENGRGNFPPRFSGLQFPNYSSELNVNALELDDSALYLCASSPDPGTSGANTDTQYFGPGTRLTVL.

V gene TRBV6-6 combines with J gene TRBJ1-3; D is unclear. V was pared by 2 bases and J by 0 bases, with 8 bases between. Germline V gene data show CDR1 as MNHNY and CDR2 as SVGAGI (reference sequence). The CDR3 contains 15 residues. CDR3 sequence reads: CASSYGRSSGNTIYF. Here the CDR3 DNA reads TGTGCCAGCAGTTACGGCCGAAGCTCTGGAAACACCATATATTTT.